The rows below give T cell receptor beta chains drawn from one sample of a study of blood T cell repertoires in COVID-19. This table comes from immunoSEQ multiplex PCR, and its TCRdb copy is limited to in-frame clones, with some not included. This table holds hundreds of thousands of clones, roughly 89% found once. The specimen sequenced was peripheral blood. The receptors come from a woman aged 25 to 39 with active or convalescent COVID-19. Both conserved end residues are part of each CDR3. A D gene is named only where the DNA matches it firmly. Part of the rows lack a size; the others show once, few, many or a class for expanded clones.

clone_size,j_call,d_call,v_call,cdr3_length,cdr3_aa,cdr3_nt
once,TRBJ2-1,TRBD2,TRBV7-6,16,CASSEETSGDYNEQFF,TGTGCCAGCAGCGAAGAGACTAGCGGGGACTACAATGAGCAGTTCTTC
-,TRBJ1-2,TRBD1,TRBV6-1,17,CASSEGKGQGARYGYTF,TGTGCCAGCAGTGAAGGAAAGGGCCAGGGGGCGCGGTATGGCTACACCTTC
-,TRBJ2-5,TRBD1,TRBV11-2,16,CASSPRTGMIRETQYF,TGTGCCAGCAGCCCTAGGACAGGGATGATTAGGGAGACCCAGTACTTC
-,TRBJ1-1,-,TRBV5-1,15,CASSLGFGENTEAFF,TGCGCCAGCAGCTTGGGCTTCGGGGAGAACACTGAAGCTTTCTTT
-,TRBJ2-6,-,TRBV6-6,15,CASSYSSGGANVLTF,TGTGCCAGCAGTTACTCGAGTGGTGGGGCCAACGTCCTGACTTTC
-,TRBJ1-4,-,TRBV7-9,15,CASSLSRDTFEKLFF,TGTGCCAGCAGCTTGTCTAGGGACACCTTTGAAAAACTGTTTTTT
once,TRBJ1-1,TRBD1,TRBV27,13,CASSLTGTVRGFF,TGTGCCAGCAGTTTAACAGGGACAGTGCGGGGTTTCTTT
-,TRBJ1-5,-,TRBV9,14,CASSVGRGDQPQHF,TGTGCCAGCAGCGTAGGCAGGGGTGATCAGCCCCAGCATTTT
few,TRBJ2-7,-,TRBV2,12,CASSRRPPAEYF,TGTGCCAGCAGTCGAAGGCCTCCTGCGGAGTACTTC
-,TRBJ2-3,TRBD2,TRBV6-5,16,CASSFWGAGSTDTQYF,TGTGCCAGCAGTTTTTGGGGAGCGGGAAGCACAGATACGCAGTATTTT
-,TRBJ2-1,-,TRBV2,13,CASIQGGTSRMFF,TGTGCCAGCATCCAAGGGGGAACAAGTAGGATGTTCTTC
-,TRBJ1-2,TRBD1,TRBV18,14,CASSLDREYYGYTF,TGTGCCAGCTCACTGGACAGGGAGTACTATGGCTACACCTTC
few,TRBJ2-1,-,TRBV30,11,CAWWRPNEQFF,TGTGCCTGGTGGCGGCCCAATGAGCAGTTCTTC
-,TRBJ2-3,-,TRBV11-2,15,CASSSRQGNTDTQYF,TGTGCCAGCAGCTCCCGCCAGGGAAACACAGATACGCAGTATTTT
once,TRBJ2-1,-,TRBV7-2,14,CANSAENSYNEQFF,TGTGCCAACTCAGCGGAGAACTCCTACAATGAGCAGTTCTTC
-,TRBJ2-2,-,TRBV9,15,CASSVNTLNTGELFF,TGTGCCAGCAGCGTAAATACTCTCAACACCGGGGAGCTGTTTTTT
-,TRBJ1-2,TRBD1,TRBV2,15,CASRLTDRAGYGYTF,TGTGCCAGCAGGCTCACGGACAGGGCGGGCTATGGCTACACCTTC